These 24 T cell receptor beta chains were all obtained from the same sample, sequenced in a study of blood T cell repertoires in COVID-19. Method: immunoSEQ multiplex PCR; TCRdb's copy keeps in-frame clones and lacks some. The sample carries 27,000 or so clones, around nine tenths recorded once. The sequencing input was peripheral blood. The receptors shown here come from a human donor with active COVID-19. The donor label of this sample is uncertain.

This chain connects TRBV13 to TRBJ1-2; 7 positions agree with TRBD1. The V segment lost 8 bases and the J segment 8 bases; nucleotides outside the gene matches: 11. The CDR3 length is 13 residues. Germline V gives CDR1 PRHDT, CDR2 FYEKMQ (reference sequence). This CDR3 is CASGETGAEGYTF. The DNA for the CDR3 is TGTGCCAGCGGGGAAACAGGGGCGGAGGGCTACACCTTC.

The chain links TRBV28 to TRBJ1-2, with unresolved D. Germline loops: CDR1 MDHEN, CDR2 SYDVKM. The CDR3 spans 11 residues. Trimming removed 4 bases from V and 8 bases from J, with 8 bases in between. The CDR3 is CASSSYPGYTF. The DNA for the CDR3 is TGTGCCAGCAGTTCCTACCCGGGCTACACCTTC.

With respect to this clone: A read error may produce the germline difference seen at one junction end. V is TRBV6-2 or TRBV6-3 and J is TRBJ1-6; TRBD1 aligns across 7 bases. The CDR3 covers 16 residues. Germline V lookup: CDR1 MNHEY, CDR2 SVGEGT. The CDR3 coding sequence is TGTGCCAGCAGCCGGACAGGTGCTCTACTAAATTCTCCCCTCCACTTT. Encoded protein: CASSRTGALLNSPLHF.

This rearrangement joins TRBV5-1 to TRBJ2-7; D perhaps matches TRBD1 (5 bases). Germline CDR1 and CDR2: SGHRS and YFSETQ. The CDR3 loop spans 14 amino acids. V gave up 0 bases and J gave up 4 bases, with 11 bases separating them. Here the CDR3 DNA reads TGCGCCAGCAGCTTGGCTCCAGGGCCATACGAGCAGTACTTC. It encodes CASSLAPGPYEQYF.

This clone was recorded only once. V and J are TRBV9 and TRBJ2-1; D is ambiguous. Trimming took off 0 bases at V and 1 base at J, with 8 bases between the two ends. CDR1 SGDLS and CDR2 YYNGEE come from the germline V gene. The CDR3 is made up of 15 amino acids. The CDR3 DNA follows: TGTGCCAGCAGCGTAGTTTCGGGTTCCTACAATGAGCAGTTCTTC. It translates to CASSVVSGSYNEQFF.

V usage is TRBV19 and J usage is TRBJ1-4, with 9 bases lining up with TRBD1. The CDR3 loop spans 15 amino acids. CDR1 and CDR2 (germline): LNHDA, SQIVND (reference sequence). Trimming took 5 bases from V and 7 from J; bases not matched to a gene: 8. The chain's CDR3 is CASSPQTGGGEKLFF. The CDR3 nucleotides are TGTGCCAGTAGTCCCCAGACAGGGGGAGGTGAAAAACTGTTTTTT. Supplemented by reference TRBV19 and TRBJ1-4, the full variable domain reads DGGITQSPKYLFRKEGQNVTLSCEQNLNHDAMYWYRQDPGQGLRLIYYSQIVNDFQKGDIAEGYSVSREKKESFPLTVTSAQKNPTAFYLCASSPQTGGGEKLFFGSGTQLSVL.

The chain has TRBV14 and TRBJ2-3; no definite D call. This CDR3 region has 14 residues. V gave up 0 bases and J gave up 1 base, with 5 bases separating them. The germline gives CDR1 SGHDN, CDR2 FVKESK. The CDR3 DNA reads TGTGCCAGCAGCCAAGATCGGGGCACAGATACGCAGTATTTT. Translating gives CASSQDRGTDTQYF.

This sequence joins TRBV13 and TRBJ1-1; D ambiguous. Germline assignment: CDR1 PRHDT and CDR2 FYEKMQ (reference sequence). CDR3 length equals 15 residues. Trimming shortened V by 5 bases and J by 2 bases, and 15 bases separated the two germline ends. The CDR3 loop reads CASSPQGHSNTEAFF. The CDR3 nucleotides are TGTGCCAGCAGCCCCCAAGGCCACAGCAACACTGAAGCTTTCTTT. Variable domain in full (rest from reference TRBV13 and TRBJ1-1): AAGVIQSPRHLIKEKRETATLKCYPIPRHDTVYWYQQGPGQDPQFLISFYEKMQSDKGSIPDRFSAQQFSDYHSELNMSSLELGDSALYFCASSPQGHSNTEAFFGQGTRLTVV.

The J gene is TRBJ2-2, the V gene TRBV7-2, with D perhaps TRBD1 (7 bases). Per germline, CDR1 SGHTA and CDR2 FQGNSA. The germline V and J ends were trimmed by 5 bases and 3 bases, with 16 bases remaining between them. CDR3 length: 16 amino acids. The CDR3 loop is CASSVSGGMYTGELFF. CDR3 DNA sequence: TGTGCCAGCAGCGTTTCAGGGGGGATGTACACCGGGGAGCTGTTTTTT.

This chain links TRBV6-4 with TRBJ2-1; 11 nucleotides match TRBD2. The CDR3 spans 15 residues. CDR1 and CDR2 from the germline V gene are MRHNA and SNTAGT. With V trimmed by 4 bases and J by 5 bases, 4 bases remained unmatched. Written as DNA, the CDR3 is TGTGCCAGCAGTGGCCTAGCGGGGGGAAACAATGAGCAGTTCTTC. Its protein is CASSGLAGGNNEQFF.

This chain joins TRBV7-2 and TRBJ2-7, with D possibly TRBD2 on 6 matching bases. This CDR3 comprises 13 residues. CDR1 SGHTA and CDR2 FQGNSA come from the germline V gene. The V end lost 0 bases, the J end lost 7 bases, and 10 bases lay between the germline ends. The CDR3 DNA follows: TGTGCCAGCAGCTTAGCAGGAGGGAGGGAGCAGTACTTC. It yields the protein CASSLAGGREQYF.

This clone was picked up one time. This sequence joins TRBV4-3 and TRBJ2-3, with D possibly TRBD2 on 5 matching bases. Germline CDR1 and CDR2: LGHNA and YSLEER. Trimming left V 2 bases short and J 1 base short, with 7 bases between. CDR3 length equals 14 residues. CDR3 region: CASSQTGGTDTQYF. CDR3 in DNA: TGCGCCAGCAGCCAAACCGGGGGCACAGATACGCAGTATTTT.

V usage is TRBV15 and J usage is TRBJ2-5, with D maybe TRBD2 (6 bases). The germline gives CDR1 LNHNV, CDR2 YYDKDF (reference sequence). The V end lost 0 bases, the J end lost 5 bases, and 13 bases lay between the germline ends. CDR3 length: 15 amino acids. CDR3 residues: CATSRDAGRRETQYF. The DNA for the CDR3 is TGTGCCACCAGCAGAGATGCGGGGCGGCGGGAGACCCAGTACTTC.

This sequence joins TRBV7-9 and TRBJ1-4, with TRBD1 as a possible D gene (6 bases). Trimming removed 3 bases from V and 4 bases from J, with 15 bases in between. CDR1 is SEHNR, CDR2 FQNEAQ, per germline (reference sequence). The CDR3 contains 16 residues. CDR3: CASSFLIDRLNEKLFF. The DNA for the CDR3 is TGTGCCAGCAGCTTCCTTATCGACAGGCTTAATGAAAAACTGTTTTTT.

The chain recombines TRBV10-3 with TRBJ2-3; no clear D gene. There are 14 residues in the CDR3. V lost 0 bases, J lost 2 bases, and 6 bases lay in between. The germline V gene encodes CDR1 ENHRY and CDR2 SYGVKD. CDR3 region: CAISESVNTDTQYF. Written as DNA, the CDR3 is TGTGCCATCAGTGAGTCTGTTAACACAGATACGCAGTATTTT.

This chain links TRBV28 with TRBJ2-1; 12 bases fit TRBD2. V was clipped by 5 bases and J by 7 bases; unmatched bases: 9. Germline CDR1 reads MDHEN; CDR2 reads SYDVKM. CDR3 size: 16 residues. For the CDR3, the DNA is TGTGCCAGCAGTCTCATACTAGCGGGGGGACAGAATGAGCAGTTCTTC. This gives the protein CASSLILAGGQNEQFF.

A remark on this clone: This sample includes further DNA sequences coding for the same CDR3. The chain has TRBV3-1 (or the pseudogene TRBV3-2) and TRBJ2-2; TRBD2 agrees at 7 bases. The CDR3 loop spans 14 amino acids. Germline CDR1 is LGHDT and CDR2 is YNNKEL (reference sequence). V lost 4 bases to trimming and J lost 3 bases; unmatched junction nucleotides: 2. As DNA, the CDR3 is TGTGCCAGCAGCCCGGGGGGATACACCGGGGAGCTGTTTTTT. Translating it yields CASSPGGYTGELFF.

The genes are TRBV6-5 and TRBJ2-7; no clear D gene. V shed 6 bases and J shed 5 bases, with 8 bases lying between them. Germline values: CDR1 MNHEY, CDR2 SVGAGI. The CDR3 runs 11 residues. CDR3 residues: CASSRSHEQYF. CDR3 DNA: TGTGCCAGCAGCCGAAGCCACGAGCAGTACTTC.

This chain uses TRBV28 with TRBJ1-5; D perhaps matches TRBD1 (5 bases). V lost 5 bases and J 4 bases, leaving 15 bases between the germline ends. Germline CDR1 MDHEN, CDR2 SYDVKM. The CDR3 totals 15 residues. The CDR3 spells CASSGGGAQNQPQHF. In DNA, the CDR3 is TGTGCCAGCAGTGGAGGCGGGGCTCAAAATCAGCCCCAGCATTTT.

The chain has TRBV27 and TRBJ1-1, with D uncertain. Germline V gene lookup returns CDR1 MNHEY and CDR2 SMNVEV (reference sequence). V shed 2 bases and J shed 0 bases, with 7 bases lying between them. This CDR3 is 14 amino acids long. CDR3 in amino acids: CASSLAGMNTEAFF. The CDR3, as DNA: TGTGCCAGCAGTTTAGCAGGTATGAACACTGAAGCTTTCTTT.

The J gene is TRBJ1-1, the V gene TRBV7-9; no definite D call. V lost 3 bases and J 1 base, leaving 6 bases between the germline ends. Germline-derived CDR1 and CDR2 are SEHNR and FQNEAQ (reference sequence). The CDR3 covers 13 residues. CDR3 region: CASSFTGNTEAFF. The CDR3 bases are TGTGCCAGCAGCTTTACGGGGAACACTGAAGCTTTCTTT. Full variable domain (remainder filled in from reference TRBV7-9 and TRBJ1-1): DTGVSQNPRHKITKRGQNVTFRCDPISEHNRLYWYRQTLGQGPEFLTYFQNEAQLEKSRLLSDRFSAERPKGSFSTLEIQRTEQGDSAMYLCASSFTGNTEAFFGQGTRLTVV.

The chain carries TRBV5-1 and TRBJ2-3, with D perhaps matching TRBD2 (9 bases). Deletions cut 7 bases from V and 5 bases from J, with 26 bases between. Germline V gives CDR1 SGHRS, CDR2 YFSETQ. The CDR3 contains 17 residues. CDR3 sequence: CASGPGGLAGVRDTQYF. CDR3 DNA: TGCGCCAGCGGCCCAGGGGGCTTAGCGGGAGTCCGAGATACGCAGTATTTT.

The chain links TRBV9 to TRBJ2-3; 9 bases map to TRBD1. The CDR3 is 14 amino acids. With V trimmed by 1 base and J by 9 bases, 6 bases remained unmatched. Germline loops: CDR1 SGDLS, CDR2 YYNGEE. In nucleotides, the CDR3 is TGTGCCAGCAGCGTAAGGACAGGGGAGGGGACGCAGTATTTT. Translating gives CASSVRTGEGTQYF.

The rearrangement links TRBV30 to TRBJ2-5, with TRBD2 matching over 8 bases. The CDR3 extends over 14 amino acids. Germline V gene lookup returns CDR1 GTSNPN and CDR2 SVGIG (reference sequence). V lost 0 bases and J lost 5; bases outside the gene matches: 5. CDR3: CAWSVSGGPETQYF. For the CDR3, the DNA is TGTGCCTGGAGTGTCTCGGGGGGGCCGGAGACCCAGTACTTC.